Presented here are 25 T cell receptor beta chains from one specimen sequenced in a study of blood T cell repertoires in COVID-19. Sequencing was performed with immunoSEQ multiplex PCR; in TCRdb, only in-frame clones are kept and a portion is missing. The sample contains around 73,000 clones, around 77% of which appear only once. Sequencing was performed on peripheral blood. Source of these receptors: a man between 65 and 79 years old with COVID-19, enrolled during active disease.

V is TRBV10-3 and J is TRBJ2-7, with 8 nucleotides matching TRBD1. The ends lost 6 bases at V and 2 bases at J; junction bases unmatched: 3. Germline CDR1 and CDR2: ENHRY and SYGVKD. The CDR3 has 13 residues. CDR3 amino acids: CAISGQGTYEQYF. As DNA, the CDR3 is TGTGCCATCAGCGGACAGGGAACCTACGAGCAGTACTTC.

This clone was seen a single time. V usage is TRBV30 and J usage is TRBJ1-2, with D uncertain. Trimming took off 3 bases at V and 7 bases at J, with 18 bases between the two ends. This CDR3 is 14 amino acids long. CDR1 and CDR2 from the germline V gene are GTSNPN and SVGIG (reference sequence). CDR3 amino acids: CAWRPDDLGVGYTF. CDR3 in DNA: TGTGCCTGGAGGCCCGACGACCTCGGAGTTGGCTACACCTTC.

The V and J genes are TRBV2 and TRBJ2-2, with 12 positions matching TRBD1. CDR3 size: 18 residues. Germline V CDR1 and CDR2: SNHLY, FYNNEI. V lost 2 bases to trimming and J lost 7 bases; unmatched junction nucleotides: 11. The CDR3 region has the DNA TGTGCCAGCAGTGAACCTACCCCGGGACAGGGGGCGGGCGGGGAGCTGTTTTTT. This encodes CASSEPTPGQGAGGELFF. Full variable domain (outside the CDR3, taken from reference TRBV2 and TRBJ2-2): EPEVTQTPSHQVTQMGQEVILRCVPISNHLYFYWYRQILGQKVEFLVSFYNNEISEKSEIFDDQFSVERPDGSNFTLKIRSTKLEDSAMYFCASSEPTPGQGAGGELFFGEGSRLTVL.

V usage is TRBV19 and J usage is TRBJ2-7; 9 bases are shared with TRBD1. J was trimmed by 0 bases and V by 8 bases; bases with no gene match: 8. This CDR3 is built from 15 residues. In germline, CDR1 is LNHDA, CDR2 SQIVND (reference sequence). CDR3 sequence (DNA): TGTGCCAGTGGGACAGGGTTAGGAGGCTCCTACGAGCAGTACTTC. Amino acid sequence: CASGTGLGGSYEQYF. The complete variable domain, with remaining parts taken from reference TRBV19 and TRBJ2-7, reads DGGITQSPKYLFRKEGQNVTLSCEQNLNHDAMYWYRQDPGQGLRLIYYSQIVNDFQKGDIAEGYSVSREKKESFPLTVTSAQKNPTAFYLCASGTGLGGSYEQYFGPGTRLTVT.

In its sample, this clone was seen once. Here the CDR3 reads CASSILENSPLHF. CDR3 in DNA: TGTGCCAGCAGCATATTAGAGAATTCACCCCTCCACTTT. The gene calls are TRBV7-2 and TRBJ1-6; the D is unclear. The V gene lost 5 bases and the J gene lost 7 bases, with 9 bases spanning the gap. Germline loops: CDR1 SGHTA, CDR2 FQGNSA. CDR3 length equals 13 residues.

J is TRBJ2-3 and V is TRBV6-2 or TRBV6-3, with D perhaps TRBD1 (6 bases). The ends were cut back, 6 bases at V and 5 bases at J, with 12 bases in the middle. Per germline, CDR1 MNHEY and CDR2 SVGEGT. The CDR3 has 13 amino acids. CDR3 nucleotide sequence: TGTGCCAGCAGCCCTGGACAGCTAGATACGCAGTATTTT. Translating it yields CASSPGQLDTQYF.

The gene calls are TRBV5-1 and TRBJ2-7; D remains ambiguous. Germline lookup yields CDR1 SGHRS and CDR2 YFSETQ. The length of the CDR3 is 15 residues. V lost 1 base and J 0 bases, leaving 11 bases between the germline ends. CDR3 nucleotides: TGCGCCAGCAGCTTGCACTCGAGGATCTCCTACGAGCAGTACTTC. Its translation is CASSLHSRISYEQYF.

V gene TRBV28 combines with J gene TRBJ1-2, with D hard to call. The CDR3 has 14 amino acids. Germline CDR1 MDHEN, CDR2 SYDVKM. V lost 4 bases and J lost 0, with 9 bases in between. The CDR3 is CASSSTPTNYGYTF. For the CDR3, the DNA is TGTGCCAGCAGTTCGACACCAACTAACTATGGCTACACCTTC.

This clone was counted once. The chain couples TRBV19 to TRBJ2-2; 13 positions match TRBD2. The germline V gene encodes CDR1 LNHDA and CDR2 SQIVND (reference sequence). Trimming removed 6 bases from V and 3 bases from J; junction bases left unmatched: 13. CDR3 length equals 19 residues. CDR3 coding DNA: TGTGCCAGTAGGGCGGACCCGACTAGCGGGAGGATAGACACCGGGGAGCTGTTTTTT. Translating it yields CASRADPTSGRIDTGELFF. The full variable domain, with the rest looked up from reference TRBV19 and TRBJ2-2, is DGGITQSPKYLFRKEGQNVTLSCEQNLNHDAMYWYRQDPGQGLRLIYYSQIVNDFQKGDIAEGYSVSREKKESFPLTVTSAQKNPTAFYLCASRADPTSGRIDTGELFFGEGSRLTVL.

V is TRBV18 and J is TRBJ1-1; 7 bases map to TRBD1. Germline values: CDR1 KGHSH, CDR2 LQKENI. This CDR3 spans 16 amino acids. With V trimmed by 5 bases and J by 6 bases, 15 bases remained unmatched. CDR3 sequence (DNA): TGTGCCAGCTCAGCATACAGGGGCCGACAAGGGCCTGAAGCTTTCTTT. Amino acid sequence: CASSAYRGRQGPEAFF.

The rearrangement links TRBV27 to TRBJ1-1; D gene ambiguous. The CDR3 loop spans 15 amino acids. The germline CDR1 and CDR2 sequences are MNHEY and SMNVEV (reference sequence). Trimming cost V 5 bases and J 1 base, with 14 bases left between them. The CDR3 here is CASSPSGGKNTEAFF. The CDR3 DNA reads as TGTGCCAGCAGTCCGAGTGGAGGGAAGAACACTGAAGCTTTCTTT.

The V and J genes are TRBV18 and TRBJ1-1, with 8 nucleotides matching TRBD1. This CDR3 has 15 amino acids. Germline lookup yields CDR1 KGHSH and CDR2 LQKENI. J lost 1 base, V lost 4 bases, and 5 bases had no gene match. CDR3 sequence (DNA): TGTGCCAGCTCACTTCCTGGGACAGGGAACACTGAAGCTTTCTTT. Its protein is CASSLPGTGNTEAFF.

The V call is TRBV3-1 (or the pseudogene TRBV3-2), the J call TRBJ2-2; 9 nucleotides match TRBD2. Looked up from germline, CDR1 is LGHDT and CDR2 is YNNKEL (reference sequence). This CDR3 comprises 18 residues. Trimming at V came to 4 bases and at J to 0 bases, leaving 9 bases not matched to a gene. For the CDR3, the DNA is TGTGCCAGCAGCCCACTAGCGGGTGGTAAGGCGAACACCGGGGAGCTGTTTTTT. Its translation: CASSPLAGGKANTGELFF.

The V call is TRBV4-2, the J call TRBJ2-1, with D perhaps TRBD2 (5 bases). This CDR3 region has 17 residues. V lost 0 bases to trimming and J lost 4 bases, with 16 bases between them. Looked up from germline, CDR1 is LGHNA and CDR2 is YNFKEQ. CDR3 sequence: CASSQDPRPSWYNEQFF. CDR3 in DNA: TGTGCCAGCAGCCAAGATCCCAGGCCTAGCTGGTACAATGAGCAGTTCTTC.

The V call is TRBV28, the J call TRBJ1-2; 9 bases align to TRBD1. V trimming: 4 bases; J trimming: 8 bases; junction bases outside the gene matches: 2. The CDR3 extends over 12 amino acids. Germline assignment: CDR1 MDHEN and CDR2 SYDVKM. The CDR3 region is CASSWDREGYTF. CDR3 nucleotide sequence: TGTGCCAGCAGTTGGGACAGGGAAGGCTACACCTTC.

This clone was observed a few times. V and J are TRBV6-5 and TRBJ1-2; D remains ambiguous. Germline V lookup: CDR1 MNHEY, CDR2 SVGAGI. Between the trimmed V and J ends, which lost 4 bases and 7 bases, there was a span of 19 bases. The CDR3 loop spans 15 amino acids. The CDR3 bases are TGTGCCAGCAGTTCGCGAGGGCGAGGAAGGGCTGGCTACACCTTC. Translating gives CASSSRGRGRAGYTF.

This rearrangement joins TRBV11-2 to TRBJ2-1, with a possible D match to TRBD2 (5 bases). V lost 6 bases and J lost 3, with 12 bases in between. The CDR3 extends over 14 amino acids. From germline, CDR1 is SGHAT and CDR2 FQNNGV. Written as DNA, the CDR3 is TGTGCCAGCAGTTACCGGACTGTCTACAATGAGCAGTTCTTC. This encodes CASSYRTVYNEQFF. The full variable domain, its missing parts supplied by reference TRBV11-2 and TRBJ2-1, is EAGVAQSPRYKIIEKRQSVAFWCNPISGHATLYWYQQILGQGPKLLIQFQNNGVVDDSQLPKDRFSAERLKGVDSTLKIQPAKLEDSAVYLCASSYRTVYNEQFFGPGTRLTVL.

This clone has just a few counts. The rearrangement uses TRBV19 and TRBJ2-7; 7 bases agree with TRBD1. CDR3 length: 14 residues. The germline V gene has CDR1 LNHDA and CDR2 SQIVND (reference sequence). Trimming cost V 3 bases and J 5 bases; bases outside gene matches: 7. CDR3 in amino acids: CASSIQQGSHEQYF. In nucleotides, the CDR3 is TGTGCCAGTAGTATCCAACAGGGGAGCCACGAGCAGTACTTC.

CDR3 amino acids: CATLSHYGYTF. In DNA, the CDR3 is TGTGCCACCTTGTCCCACTATGGCTACACCTTC. V usage is TRBV28 and J usage is TRBJ1-2, with D unresolved. V shed 10 bases and J shed 3 bases, with 9 bases lying between them. There are 11 residues in the CDR3. The germline gives CDR1 MDHEN, CDR2 SYDVKM.

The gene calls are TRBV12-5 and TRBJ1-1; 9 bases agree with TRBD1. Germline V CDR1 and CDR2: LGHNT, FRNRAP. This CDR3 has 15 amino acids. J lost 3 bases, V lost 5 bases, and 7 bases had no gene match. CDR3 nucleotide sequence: TGTGCTAGTGGTCCGGGACAGGGTTCGGACACTGAAGCTTTCTTT. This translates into CASGPGQGSDTEAFF. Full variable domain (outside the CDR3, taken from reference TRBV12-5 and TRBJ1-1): DARVTQTPRHKVTEMGQEVTMRCQPILGHNTVFWYRQTMMQGLELLAYFRNRAPLDDSGMPKDRFSAEMPDATLATLKIQPSEPRDSAVYFCASGPGQGSDTEAFFGQGTRLTVV.

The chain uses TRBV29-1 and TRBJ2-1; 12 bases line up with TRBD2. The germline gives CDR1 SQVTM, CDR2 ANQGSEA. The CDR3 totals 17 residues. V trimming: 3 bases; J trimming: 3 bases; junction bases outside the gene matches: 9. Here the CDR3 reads CSVEASGRAGVYNEQFF. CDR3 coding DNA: TGCAGCGTTGAGGCTAGCGGGAGGGCGGGGGTCTACAATGAGCAGTTCTTC.

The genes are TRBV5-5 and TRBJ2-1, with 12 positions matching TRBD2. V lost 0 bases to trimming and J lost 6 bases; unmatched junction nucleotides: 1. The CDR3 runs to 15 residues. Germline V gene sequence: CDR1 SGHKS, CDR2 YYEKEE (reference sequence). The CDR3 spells CASSLGTSGINEQFF. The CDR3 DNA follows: TGTGCCAGCAGCTTGGGGACTAGCGGGATCAATGAGCAGTTCTTC.

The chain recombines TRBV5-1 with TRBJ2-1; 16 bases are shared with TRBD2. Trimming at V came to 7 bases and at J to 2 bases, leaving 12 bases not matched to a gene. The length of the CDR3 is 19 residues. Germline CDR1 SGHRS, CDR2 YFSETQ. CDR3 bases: TGCGCCAGCTCGGAGGGACTAGCGGGAGGGCCATACGCCTACAATGAGCAGTTCTTC. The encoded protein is CASSEGLAGGPYAYNEQFF.

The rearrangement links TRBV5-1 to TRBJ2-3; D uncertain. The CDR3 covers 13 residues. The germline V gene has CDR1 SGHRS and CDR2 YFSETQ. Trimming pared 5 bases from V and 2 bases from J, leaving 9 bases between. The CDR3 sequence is CASRREVTDTQYF. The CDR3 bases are TGCGCCAGCAGACGCGAGGTCACAGATACGCAGTATTTT.

Here the CDR3 reads CASSIRLEQFF. The CDR3 DNA reads TGCGCCAGCAGCATTCGACTAGAGCAGTTCTTC. This chain joins TRBV5-1 and TRBJ2-1; a weak D match, TRBD2 (5 bases). The CDR3 runs to 11 residues. Germline assignment: CDR1 SGHRS and CDR2 YFSETQ. Trimming shortened V by 4 bases and J by 10 bases, and 9 bases separated the two germline ends.